A single sample is the source of the 8 T cell receptor beta chains below, sequenced in a study of T cell responses to AZD1222 COVID-19 vaccine. The method was immunoSEQ multiplex PCR; TCRdb's version includes in-frame clones alone and lacks a portion of them. The data contain over 130,000 clones, roughly 90% of them singletons. The material was peripheral blood, obtained 28 days after the second AZD1222 dose. The receptors shown here come from an adult who received the AZD1222 COVID-19 vaccine.

The chain carries TRBV6-5 and TRBJ1-1; 7 bases agree with TRBD1. CDR1 and CDR2 (germline): MNHEY, SVGAGI. The CDR3 is made up of 15 amino acids. With 4 bases clipped from V and 0 bases from J, the junction kept 5 bases outside the gene matches. CDR3 sequence reads: CASSSRQGMNTEAFF. CDR3 coding DNA: TGTGCCAGCAGTTCCCGACAGGGAATGAACACTGAAGCTTTCTTT.

This chain uses TRBV11-2 with TRBJ2-2; perhaps TRBD2 as D (5 bases). Germline assignment: CDR1 SGHAT and CDR2 FQNNGV. The CDR3 totals 16 residues. The V and J ends lost 0 bases and 5 bases respectively, with 13 bases between them. Here the CDR3 reads CASSLDARGWTGELFF. As DNA, the CDR3 is TGTGCCAGCAGCTTAGACGCCCGGGGTTGGACCGGGGAGCTGTTTTTT. Looking up the rest from reference TRBV11-2 and TRBJ2-2 gives the full variable domain: EAGVAQSPRYKIIEKRQSVAFWCNPISGHATLYWYQQILGQGPKLLIQFQNNGVVDDSQLPKDRFSAERLKGVDSTLKIQPAKLEDSAVYLCASSLDARGWTGELFFGEGSRLTVL.

The genes are TRBV6-2 or TRBV6-3 and TRBJ1-6, with no clear D. From germline, CDR1 is MNHEY and CDR2 SVGEGT. Trimming stripped 2 bases from V and 7 bases from J, with 9 bases between. The CDR3 extends over 14 amino acids. CDR3 sequence: CASSYVGKNSPLHF. The CDR3 DNA is TGTGCCAGCAGTTACGTGGGAAAGAATTCACCCCTCCACTTT.

The chain joins TRBV6-5 to TRBJ1-1, with D perhaps TRBD1 (5 bases). Trimming cost V 6 bases and J 5 bases, with 19 bases left between them. Germline CDR1 is MNHEY and CDR2 is SVGAGI. The CDR3 spans 15 residues. DNA of the CDR3: TGTGCCAGCAGCGGACCAGGGATATCGGGGACTGAAGCTTTCTTT. This codes for CASSGPGISGTEAFF.

The chain is built from TRBV28 and TRBJ2-4; 12 bases agree with TRBD2. CDR3 length equals 16 residues. Trimming removed 4 bases from V and 4 bases from J; junction bases left unmatched: 5. The germline gives CDR1 MDHEN, CDR2 SYDVKM. Here the CDR3 DNA reads TGTGCCAGCAGTTCGGGACTAGCGGGTATAAAAAACATTCAGTACTTC. It is translated as CASSSGLAGIKNIQYF.

The chain recombines TRBV9 with TRBJ2-2; TRBD1 matches at 7 bases. Germline V lookup: CDR1 SGDLS, CDR2 YYNGEE. This CDR3 is built from 14 residues. Losses at the gene ends were 3 bases for V and 2 bases for J; bases not matched to a gene: 1. The CDR3 nucleotides read TGTGCCAGCAGCGGACAGGGTAACACCGGGGAGCTGTTTTTT. This gives the protein CASSGQGNTGELFF.

In nucleotides, the CDR3 is TGTGCCAGCAGCGCTCGACTAGCGGGAGGTCGGAGAAGGTACGAGCAGTACTTC. Protein: CASSARLAGGRRRYEQYF. The V and J genes are TRBV5-4 and TRBJ2-7, with 13 bases aligning to TRBD2. Trimming at V came to 4 bases and at J to 4 bases, leaving 14 bases not matched to a gene. The CDR3 contains 18 residues. The germline V gene has CDR1 SGHNT and CDR2 YYREEE (reference sequence).

The CDR3, as DNA: TGTGCCAGCAGCTTAGATACAGAACATGGCTACACCTTC. It specifies CASSLDTEHGYTF. V is TRBV7-9 and J is TRBJ1-2; D uncertain. The CDR3 runs 13 residues. With 1 base removed from V and 6 bases from J, the gap between germline ends came to 9 bases. The germline V gene encodes CDR1 SEHNR and CDR2 FQNEAQ (reference sequence).